The 9 T cell receptor beta chains below were found in one sample sequenced in a study of blood T cells in healthy people across ages. Primed by a sample-barcoded 5' primer and a J-beta primer mix, a second PCR proceeded for about 7 to 11 cycles. Via MiXCR, TCRdb re-called the 5' RACE reads, giving one row per CDR3 protein. The sample yields about 720,000 distinct CDR3 sequences, 22% seen once. Sequencing was performed on blood. The receptor set was obtained from a man in his 70s in good health.

This clonotype has only one observation. The chain has TRBV12-3 or TRBV12-4 and TRBJ1-1, with 10 bases matching TRBD1. The V segment lost 6 bases and the J segment 3 bases; nucleotides outside the gene matches: 7. The CDR3 spans 15 residues. CDR3 sequence reads: CASSYRGQGDTEAFF. The CDR3 DNA follows: TGTGCCAGCAGCTACCGCGGACAGGGGGACACTGAAGCTTTCTTT.

The rearrangement joins TRBV20-1 to TRBJ2-7; TRBD1 aligns across 8 bases. V dropped 0 bases and J dropped 2; count of bases not matched to a gene: 3. This CDR3 spans 14 amino acids. Germline V gene lookup returns CDR1 DFQATT and CDR2 SNEGSKA (reference sequence). The CDR3: CSARDGQGAYEQYF. DNA for the CDR3: TGCAGTGCTAGAGATGGACAGGGAGCCTACGAGCAGTACTTC.

The chain recombines TRBV6-1 with TRBJ2-7; TRBD1 aligns across 8 bases. The CDR3 is made up of 14 amino acids. Germline lookup yields CDR1 MNHNS and CDR2 SASEGT. The V segment lost 3 bases and the J segment 2 bases; nucleotides outside the gene matches: 3. CDR3 sequence: CASSEDRATYEQYF. CDR3 coding DNA: TGTGCCAGCAGTGAGGACAGGGCCACCTACGAGCAGTACTTC.

CDR3 nucleotide sequence: TGTGCCAGCAGTTTACGTCCTCAGGGGGGCGAGACCCAGTACTTC. This encodes CASSLRPQGGETQYF. The rearrangement uses TRBV12-3 or TRBV12-4 and TRBJ2-1; weak D call: TRBD1 (7 bases). Matching the DNA end better, TRBJ2-5 makes the J call doubtful. This CDR3 comprises 15 residues.

V is TRBV20-1 and J is TRBJ1-4; 12 nucleotides line up with TRBD1. V shed 7 bases, J shed 7 bases, and the junction held 28 bases outside the gene matches. The germline CDR1 and CDR2 sequences are DFQATT and SNEGSKA (reference sequence). This CDR3 contains 21 residues. The CDR3 coding sequence is TGCAGTGTTCAGGGCGAATATCGGGACAGGGGGCTGGGGGAACGAGGTGAAAAACTGTTTTTT. Its translation: CSVQGEYRDRGLGERGEKLFF.

V and J are TRBV7-3 and TRBJ2-3; a weak D match, TRBD1 (6 bases). The CDR3 covers 16 residues. V was pared by 2 bases and J by 3 bases, with 15 bases between. The germline V gene encodes CDR1 SGHTA and CDR2 FQGTGA. CDR3 DNA: TGTGCCAGCAGCTTATCCTTTGGCAGGGGAACAGATACGCAGTATTTT. Protein: CASSLSFGRGTDTQYF.

The chain recombines TRBV3-1 with TRBJ2-3; the D is unclear. The CDR3 is made up of 14 amino acids. The V end lost 0 bases, the J end lost 9 bases, and 13 bases lay between the germline ends. Germline loops: CDR1 LGHDT, CDR2 YNNKEL (reference sequence). The CDR3 DNA reads as TGTGCCAGCAGCCAAGAGTCTGGGCTGAGGACGCAGTATTTT. Amino acids: CASSQESGLRTQYF.

In this sample, this clonotype turned up a few times. V usage is TRBV21-1 and J usage is TRBJ2-7; the table names TRBD1, a call not compared with the DNA. TRBV21-1 is tagged as a pseudogene. The CDR3 has 12 amino acids. The CDR3 sequence: CASSKGRAEQYV. CDR3 nucleotides: TGTGCCAGCAGCAAGGGCAGGGCCGAGCAGTACGTC.

The chain carries TRBV20-1 and TRBJ1-2; tentative D call: TRBD1 (5 bases). The CDR3 runs 13 residues. V dropped 3 bases and J dropped 6 bases, with 14 bases sitting between them. Germline V CDR1 and CDR2: DFQATT, SNEGSKA (reference sequence). The CDR3, as DNA: TGCAGTGCTAGGGGGCTAGAGGTACATGGCTACACCTTC. Translated, it gives CSARGLEVHGYTF.